A single TCR beta chain is shown here with its context. The data originate from a study of blood T cell repertoires in COVID-19. Study-wide background: Sites across the United States, Italy and Spain contributed samples from acute and convalescent COVID-19.

Per the authors' pipeline: Nucleated cell number was recorded as an estimate derived from reference gene primer amplification. This table comes from immunoSEQ multiplex PCR, and its TCRdb copy is limited to in-frame clones, with some not included. V, J and clone size are those of that table, while D and trimming were read from the DNA. The sample contains fewer than 200,000 clones, 75% to 80% of which appear only once. The CDR3 length is 15 residues. Germline CDR1 reads SGHKS; CDR2 reads YYEKEE (reference sequence). Between the trimmed V and J ends, which lost 2 bases and 4 bases, there was a span of 12 bases.

This receptor was obtained from a woman aged 65 to 85 with acute or convalescent COVID-19. Sequences were obtained from peripheral blood. The rearrangement uses TRBV5-5 and TRBJ2-2; perhaps TRBD2 as D (6 bases). CDR3 in DNA: TGTGCCAGCAGCTTAGTCAGGACTACCACCGGGGAGCTGTTTTTT. Its protein product is CASSLVRTTTGELFF.